This TCR beta chain was recovered during a study of molecular identifiers for immune sequencing clone quantification (dated by TCRdb to the late 2010s). General notes on the study: For a replicate experiment, RNA from approximately 20,000 or 100,000 naive CD8 T cells was divided into five aliquots, and four of the five aliquots were sequenced. CD8 T cells were used in a methods study to benchmark molecular-identifier clustering-based TCR repertoire sequencing (MIDCIRS) and TCR RNA copy counting. The paper as a whole reports these results and caveats: When barcode sub-clustering was not used, chimeric consensus sequences inflated TCR diversity, with chimeras reaching as high as 47%. Spiked-in Jurkat TCR RNA equivalent to a single cell was reported to be detectable even among fewer than 1.2 million naive CD8 T cells. Naive libraries contained spiked-in Jurkat TCR RNA (approximately nine copies' worth), which is not part of the donor repertoire. Highly expanded clone sizes could be underestimated because identical TCR molecules may share a barcode. Modeling gave approximately 3 recovered TCR RNA copies per cell versus around 10 by digital PCR, implying around 33% capture efficiency. In CMV-specific effector cells, clones with more than 20 RNA copies contained over 97% of molecules, whereas in naive cells such clones contained under 1% of molecules.

This clonotype was counted many times. No cognate antigen has been identified for it. No quality values exist for individual bases; no much larger clone is one base distant. The CDR3 starts with the cysteine, ends with the phenylalanine, and has 13 residues. CDR3 DNA is the only sequence kept; it has 39 bases, read in frame from the first base. Trimming accounts for 5 bases at V and 5 bases at J, while the number of junction bases matched to no gene is 2. CDR1 and CDR2 are read off the germline V gene as SGHRS and YFSETQ. Libraries of naive CD8 T cells were generated from roughly 18,000 to 920,000 sorted cells, with 10%, 30% or 50% of the purified RNA used. On a BD FACSAria II, naive CD8 T cells were FACS-sorted as CD8+CD4-CCR7+CD45RA+ and collected into RLT Plus buffer. To test detection sensitivity, Jurkat RNA equal to over nine TCR copies was added to samples of roughly 18,000-1,000,000 naive CD8 T cells. Enrichment of CD8 T cells was performed with RosetteSep CD8+ T Cell Enrichment Cocktail and Ficoll-Paque, after which ACK red cell lysis was carried out.

Library construction relied on PCR. TCRdb names NextSeq 500 as the instrument used. Bulk TCR libraries were generated as previously described, with the TCR primers listed in Table S5 used. The Qiagen AllPrep DNA/RNA kit was used to purify total RNA. Before analysis, reads from multiple sequencing runs of one library were combined. On the study's bioinformatics: Only reads with exact TCR constant sequence were kept, trimmed to 150 nt, and grouped by their 12-nt molecular barcodes. Reads inside each barcode group were sub-clustered using a 15% Levenshtein threshold, and a quality-weighted consensus sequence was constructed for each RNA molecule. Non-functional sequences were removed, as were lower-count sequences one edit away from another. Based on fitting two negative binomial distributions, any barcode sub-cluster with under 20% of the maximum read count was discarded. TCRdb trimmed the raw reads at Q25, called clones with MiXCR and kept productive beta chains. CDR3 protein duplicates are merged, each entry listing the most common genes and DNA. The V and J calls and clone size are TCRdb's, not the authors'. The sample yields approximately 590,000 distinct CDR3 sequences; around 25% were counted once. The biggest ten clones account for 0.7% to 0.95% of the sample.

Source material: naive CD8+ T cells from blood, with Jurkat cell RNA spiked in. The sample's cell subset or site label, decoded: FACS-sorted CD8+CD4-CCR7+CD45RA+ naive T cells. This clonotype was obtained from a human donor in good health. Some libraries in this study had Jurkat cell RNA spiked in. The chain is made from TRBV5-1 and TRBJ2-5; TRBD2 fits 11 bases in the junction. For the CDR3, the sequence is CASSWTSGETQYF. The nucleotides read TGCGCCAGCAGTTGGACTAGCGGGGAGACCCAGTACTTC.